This T cell receptor (beta chain) was sequenced in a study of control samples from healthy donors and cancer patients. Profiled with immunoSEQ multiplex PCR; TCRdb holds only in-frame clones, not every one. In the table there are 110,000 to 150,000 clones, about 90% of which are singletons. The V and J ends lost 3 bases and 0 bases respectively, with 15 bases between them. This CDR3 comprises 18 residues. CDR1 is MNHNS, CDR2 SASEGT, per germline. The chain combines TRBV6-1 with TRBJ2-6; D is tentatively TRBD1 or TRBD2 (5 bases each). This clonotype was obtained from a man in his late teens or twenties in good health. The sequenced sample was blood. The CDR3 DNA is TGTGCCAGCAGTGACGCGAGGGGCCTCTACTCTGGGGCCAACGTCCTGACTTTC. Its protein product is CASSDARGLYSGANVLTF.